This TCR beta chain was captured in a study of T cell repertoires in cytomegalovirus infection (dated by TCRdb to between 2018 and 2021). Regarding the research as a whole: Donor HLA type was relevant to the analysis, as public TCR beta signatures indicated carriage of CMV infection together with the matching HLA type. The full study reports these points: The ex vivo response was dominated by HLA-C-restricted CMV-specific TCR beta clonotypes, which also provided the single most frequent clonotype in two of eight donors. Cumulative frequency of public TCR beta family members discriminated carriers of CMV infection plus the relevant HLA type in this cohort and an independent roughly 340-donor cohort.

The data were produced on an Illumina HiSeq 1500. TCRdb ran its own pipeline on the public reads, namely fastp trimming at Q25 and MiXCR clone calling, and kept in-frame beta chains. Each record represents a unique CDR3 protein, reported with the most common genes and DNA among its rows. Counted in this sample were hundreds of thousands of distinct CDR3 sequences; roughly a third of them appeared once. Around 2.8% of the sample is in the top ten clones. The germline V end is reduced by 3 bases and the J end by 7 bases; junction bases left unmatched: 9. The CDR3 starts with the cysteine, ends with the phenylalanine, and has 16 residues. Just the 48-base CDR3 DNA is kept, in frame starting at base 1. From a lookup of the germline V gene, CDR1 and CDR2 are MGHRA and YSYEKL. This clonotype appeared many times. No cognate antigen has been identified for it. Nothing much larger sits one base from this clone, and base qualities are not available.

The sequence came from a human donor in good health (CMV status not recorded). Some clones in this sample may be carry-over from other donors' samples. This receptor chain uses TRBV4-1 and TRBJ1-4; 9 junctional bases match TRBD1. Sequenced: PBMCs. The CDR3 sequence is CASSQKIQGATEKLFF. The DNA is as follows: TGCGCCAGCAGCCAGAAGATACAGGGGGCAACTGAAAAACTGTTTTTT.